A single sample is the source of the 2 T cell receptor beta chains below, sequenced in a study of T cell responses to AZD1222 COVID-19 vaccine. Assay used: immunoSEQ multiplex PCR; TCRdb lists only in-frame clones, some missing. Altogether around 120,000 clones are present, about 88% being singletons, with the ten largest covering under 35%. The sequencing here drew on peripheral blood, taken on day 0 of AZD1222 vaccination. Receptors originate from an adult in good health.

The rearrangement links TRBV5-1 to TRBJ1-2; D remains unclear. The V end lost 2 bases, the J end lost 6 bases, and 11 bases lay between the germline ends. This CDR3 spans 13 amino acids. Germline assignment: CDR1 SGHRS and CDR2 YFSETQ. CDR3 region: CASSFRGRDGYTF. DNA for the CDR3: TGCGCCAGCAGCTTCCGCGGCCGGGATGGCTACACCTTC.

The rearrangement uses TRBV25-1 and TRBJ2-7; D tentatively fits TRBD1 or TRBD2 (5 bases each). Per the germline V gene, CDR1 is MGHDK and CDR2 is SYGVNS. This CDR3 contains 12 residues. V was trimmed by 3 bases and J by 4 bases, leaving 7 bases between them. The DNA for the CDR3 is TGTGCCAGCAGTGACGAGGGGTACGAGCAGTACTTC. Encoded protein: CASSDEGYEQYF.